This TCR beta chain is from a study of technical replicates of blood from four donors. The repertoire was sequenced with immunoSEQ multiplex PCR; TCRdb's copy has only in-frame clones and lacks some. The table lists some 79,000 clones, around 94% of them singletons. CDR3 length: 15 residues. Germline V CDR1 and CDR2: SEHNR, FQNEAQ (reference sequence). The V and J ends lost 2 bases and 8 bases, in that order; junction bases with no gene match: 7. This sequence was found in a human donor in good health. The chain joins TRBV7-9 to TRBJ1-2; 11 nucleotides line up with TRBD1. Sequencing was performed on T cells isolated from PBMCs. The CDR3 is CASSLTGTGGYGYTF. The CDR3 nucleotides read TGTGCCAGCAGCTTAACAGGGACAGGGGGTTACGGCTACACCTTC.